This T cell receptor (beta chain) came from a study of blood T cell repertoires in COVID-19. In the source study's methods: Nucleated cell counts were estimated from reference gene primer amplification. Generated by immunoSEQ multiplex PCR, the TCRdb table keeps only in-frame clones and is missing some. V, J and clone size derive from that table, while D and trimming were established from the DNA sequence. The sample gives roughly 290,000 clones, 70% to 85% of which show up once; approximately 0.94% is in the top ten. Seattle patients were enrolled during active infection and followed longitudinally. The CDR3 is made up of 15 amino acids. Germline lookup yields CDR1 SGHKS and CDR2 YYEKEE (reference sequence). J lost 5 bases, V lost 4 bases, and 9 bases had no gene match.

Input material: peripheral blood. The sequence derives from a human donor with COVID-19, enrolled during active disease. The donor label of this sample is uncertain. The V gene is TRBV5-5, the J gene TRBJ2-7; 10 bases line up with TRBD1. DNA for the CDR3: TGTGCCAGCAGCGGGGGGACAGGGGCTGGACACGAGCAGTACTTC. The encoded protein is CASSGGTGAGHEQYF.